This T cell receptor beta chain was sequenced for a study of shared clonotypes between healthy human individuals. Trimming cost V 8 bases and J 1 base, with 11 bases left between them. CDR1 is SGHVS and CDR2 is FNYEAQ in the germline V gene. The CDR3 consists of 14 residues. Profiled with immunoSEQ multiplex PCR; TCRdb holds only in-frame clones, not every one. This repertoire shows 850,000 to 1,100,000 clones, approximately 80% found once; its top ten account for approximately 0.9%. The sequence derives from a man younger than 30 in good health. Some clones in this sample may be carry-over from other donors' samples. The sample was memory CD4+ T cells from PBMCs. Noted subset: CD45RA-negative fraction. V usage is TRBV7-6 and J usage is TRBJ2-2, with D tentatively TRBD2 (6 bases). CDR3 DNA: TGTGCCAGCGGGAACGGGGGGAACACCGGGGAGCTGTTTTTT. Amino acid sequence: CASGNGGNTGELFF.